This TCR beta chain was obtained from a study of blood T cell repertoires in COVID-19. Study information: Specimens from acute and convalescent COVID-19 originated in the United States, Italy and Spain.

In the original processing: Estimates of nucleated cell counts were drawn from the amplification of reference gene primers. TCRdb's copy holds only in-frame clones and misses some; the assay was immunoSEQ multiplex PCR. Clone size and the V and J calls come from that table; the DNA yielded D and trimming. The data hold 110,000 to 150,000 clones, with around 82% observed a single time. Participants had their cohort set by participant-reported clinical history. CDR1 and CDR2 (germline): MNHEY, SVGAGI. V was cut by 8 bases and J by 14 bases, with 24 bases left in between. This CDR3 is 13 amino acids long. In this sample, this clone turned up a few times.

This receptor was identified in a woman in her forties or fifties who had recovered from COVID-19. This chain links TRBV6-5 with TRBJ1-2; weak D call: TRBD1 (5 bases). The sample was PBMCs or T cells enriched from blood (not recorded which). The CDR3 is CASAADPGGSATF. CDR3 coding DNA: TGTGCCAGCGCAGCCGACCCGGGGGGGTCTGCAACCTTC.